The clone carrying this T cell receptor (beta chain) was detected many times. What it binds is not known. The data were obtained in a study of response to subunit inactivated influenza vaccine. Study-level results: With each seasonal influenza vaccination, the authors suggested, few new T cells are recruited.

Per germline, CDR1 SGHAT and CDR2 FQNNGV. Trimming removed 5 bases at V and 8 bases at J, with 31 bases between. CDR3 size: 19 residues. TCRdb called the RT-PCR reads again in MiXCR, with one record for every CDR3 protein. Of over 150,000 distinct CDR3 sequences listed, roughly 8.7% were seen once; the top ten hold 11%. The sequencing used non-naive T cells sorted from PBMCs, collected on the day of vaccination. The rearrangement uses TRBV11-2 and TRBJ2-1, with a tentative D call TRBD2 (6 bases). The origin of this receptor is a man aged 45 to 65 who received an inactivated influenza vaccine. In DNA, the CDR3 is TGTGCCAGCAGCAACGACGGTCTAGCGCTTTATGAGTATGTTGATGAGCAGTTCTTC. Encoded protein: CASSNDGLALYEYVDEQFF.